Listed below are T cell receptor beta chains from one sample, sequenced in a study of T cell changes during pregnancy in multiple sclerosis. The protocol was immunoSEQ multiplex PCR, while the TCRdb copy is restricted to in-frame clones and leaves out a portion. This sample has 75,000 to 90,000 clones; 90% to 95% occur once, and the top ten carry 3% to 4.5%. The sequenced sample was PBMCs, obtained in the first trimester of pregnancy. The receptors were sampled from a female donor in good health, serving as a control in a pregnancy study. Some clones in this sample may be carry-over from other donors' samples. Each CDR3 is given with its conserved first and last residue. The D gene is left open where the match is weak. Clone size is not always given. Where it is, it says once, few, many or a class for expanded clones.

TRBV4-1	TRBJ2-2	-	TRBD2	CTSSQGLRGTTNTGELFF	TGCACCAGCAGCCAAGGCCTCCGGGGGACTACGAACACCGGGGAGCTGTTTTTT
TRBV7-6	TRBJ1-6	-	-	CASSLDTDNSPLHF	TGTGCCAGCAGCTTAGACACAGATAATTCACCCCTCCACTTT
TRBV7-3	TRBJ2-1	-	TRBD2	CASSSSGGASNEQFF	TGTGCCAGCAGCTCTAGCGGGGGGGCGTCGAATGAGCAGTTCTTC
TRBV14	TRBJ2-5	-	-	CASSQHSRSGTQYF	TGTGCCAGCAGCCAACATTCTCGGTCCGGGACCCAGTACTTC
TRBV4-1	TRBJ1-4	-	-	CASSQDYRAKLFF	TGCGCCAGCAGCCAGGACTATAGGGCGAAACTGTTTTTT
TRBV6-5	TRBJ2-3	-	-	CASSYGGAPTDTQYF	TGTGCCAGCAGTTACGGAGGGGCCCCCACAGATACGCAGTATTTT
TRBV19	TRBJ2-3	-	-	CASSIDGGPRADTQYF	TGTGCCAGTAGTATAGACGGGGGGCCGAGGGCAGATACGCAGTATTTT
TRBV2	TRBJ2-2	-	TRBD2	CASSNPSGGYTGELFF	TGTGCCAGCAGTAACCCTAGCGGGGGGTACACCGGGGAGCTGTTTTTT
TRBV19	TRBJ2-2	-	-	CASSTEGFTGELFF	TGTGCCAGTAGTACCGAGGGATTCACCGGGGAGCTGTTTTTT
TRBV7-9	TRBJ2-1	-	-	CASSLGGYEQFF	TGTGCCAGCAGCTTAGGGGGCTATGAGCAGTTCTTC
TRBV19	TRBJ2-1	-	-	CASSMPGSYNEQFF	TGTGCCAGTAGTATGCCGGGCTCCTACAATGAGCAGTTCTTC
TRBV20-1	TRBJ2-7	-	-	CSARSENEQYF	TGCAGTGCTAGGAGCGAAAACGAGCAGTACTTC
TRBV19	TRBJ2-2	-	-	CASSISPGELFF	TGTGCCAGTAGTATTTCTCCCGGGGAGCTGTTTTTT
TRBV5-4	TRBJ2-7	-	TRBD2	CASSLAGRGEQYF	TGTGCCAGCAGCTTGGCAGGGAGGGGCGAGCAGTACTTC
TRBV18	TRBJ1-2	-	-	CASSPRDNIYGYTF	TGTGCCAGCTCACCCCGGGACAACATCTATGGCTACACCTTC
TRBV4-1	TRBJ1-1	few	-	CASSQVLVNSEAFF	TGCGCCAGCAGCCAAGTTCTAGTCAACTCTGAAGCTTTCTTT
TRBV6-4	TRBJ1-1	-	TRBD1	CASSELGTAFEAFF	TGTGCCAGCAGTGAACTAGGGACAGCCTTTGAAGCTTTCTTT
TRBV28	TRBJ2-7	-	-	CASKGGRQSSYEQYF	TGTGCCAGCAAAGGGGGTAGACAGTCCTCCTACGAGCAGTACTTC
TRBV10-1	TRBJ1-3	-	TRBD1	CASSVSTGAIADTIYF	TGCGCCAGCAGTGTTTCAACAGGGGCCATTGCGGACACCATATATTTT
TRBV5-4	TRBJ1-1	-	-	CASSLLGTEAFF	TGTGCCAGCAGCTTGCTCGGTACTGAAGCTTTCTTT
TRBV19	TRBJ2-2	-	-	CASSSWGGQRNTGELFF	TGTGCCAGTAGCTCATGGGGGGGCCAGAGAAACACCGGGGAGCTGTTTTTT
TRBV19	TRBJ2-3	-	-	CASSFRGTDTQYF	TGTGCCAGTAGTTTCCGGGGCACAGATACGCAGTATTTT
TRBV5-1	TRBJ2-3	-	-	CASSLGGETDTQYF	TGCGCCAGCAGCTTGGGGGGGGAGACAGATACGCAGTATTTT
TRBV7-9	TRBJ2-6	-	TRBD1	CASSSVPGQSSGANVLTF	TGTGCCAGCAGCTCGGTCCCGGGACAGAGCTCTGGGGCCAACGTCCTGACTTTC
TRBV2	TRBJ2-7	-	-	CASREFVKDYYEQYF	TGTGCCAGCAGGGAGTTCGTCAAAGACTACTACGAGCAGTACTTC
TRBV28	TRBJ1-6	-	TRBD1	CASSAFPRQGTYSPLHF	TGTGCCAGCAGTGCGTTTCCTCGACAGGGGACTTATTCACCCCTCCACTTT
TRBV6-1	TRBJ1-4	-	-	CASSEIGSEKLFF	TGTGCCAGCAGTGAAATCGGGAGTGAAAAACTGTTTTTT
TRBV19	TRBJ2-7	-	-	CASSKRGGLSSSYEQYF	TGTGCCAGTAGTAAGAGGGGAGGACTTTCGAGCTCCTACGAGCAGTACTTC
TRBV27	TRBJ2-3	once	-	CASSLLRGTLVSTDTQYF	TGTGCCAGCAGTTTACTCCGGGGGACTCTAGTGAGCACAGATACGCAGTATTTT
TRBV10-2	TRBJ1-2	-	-	CASSDVLNYGYTF	TGCGCCAGCAGTGACGTCCTTAACTATGGCTACACCTTC
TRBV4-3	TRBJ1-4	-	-	CASSQDRVAQEKLFF	TGCGCCAGCAGCCAAGACAGGGTCGCACAAGAAAAACTGTTTTTT
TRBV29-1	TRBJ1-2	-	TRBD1	CSVETGGYTF	TGCAGCGTGGAGACAGGGGGCTACACCTTC
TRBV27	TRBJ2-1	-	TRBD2	CASSSLAGGDEQFF	TGTGCCAGCAGTTCACTAGCGGGGGGCGATGAGCAGTTCTTC
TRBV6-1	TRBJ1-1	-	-	CASSESGSFFTEAFF	TGTGCCAGCAGTGAATCAGGATCGTTTTTCACTGAAGCTTTCTTT
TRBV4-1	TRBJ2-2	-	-	CASSQGGGRGTGELFF	TGCGCCAGCAGCCAAGGGGGGGGGCGAGGGACCGGGGAGCTGTTTTTT
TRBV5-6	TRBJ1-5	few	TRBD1	CASRRQGGNQPQHF	TGTGCCAGCAGACGACAGGGGGGCAATCAGCCCCAGCATTTT
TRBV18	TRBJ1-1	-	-	CASSTTEGATEAFF	TGTGCCAGCTCAACCACGGAAGGGGCCACTGAAGCTTTCTTT
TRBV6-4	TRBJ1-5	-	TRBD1	CAITTGTENQPQHF	TGTGCCATTACAACCGGGACAGAGAATCAGCCCCAGCATTTT
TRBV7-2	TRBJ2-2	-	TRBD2	CASSLVAGGPSNTGELFF	TGTGCCAGCAGCTTAGTGGCGGGAGGCCCTTCGAACACCGGGGAGCTGTTTTTT
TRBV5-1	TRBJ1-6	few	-	CASSPRGSGNSPLHF	TGCGCCAGCAGCCCTCGGGGGTCTGGTAATTCACCCCTCCACTTT
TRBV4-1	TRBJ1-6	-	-	CASRQGIRAYNSPLHF	TGCGCCAGCAGACAGGGAATCAGGGCCTATAATTCACCCCTCCACTTT
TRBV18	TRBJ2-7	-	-	CASSVQGYEQYF	TGTGCCAGCTCAGTACAGGGTTACGAGCAGTACTTC
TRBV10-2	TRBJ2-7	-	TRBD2	CASSESGGAGEQYF	TGCGCCAGCAGTGAGTCGGGAGGGGCCGGGGAGCAGTACTTC
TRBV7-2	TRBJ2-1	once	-	CASSLLAIPYNEQFF	TGTGCCAGCAGCCTATTAGCCATTCCTTACAATGAGCAGTTCTTC
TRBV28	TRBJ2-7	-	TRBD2	CASSPAGTSGTYEQYF	TGTGCCAGCAGTCCAGCCGGGACTAGCGGAACCTACGAGCAGTACTTC
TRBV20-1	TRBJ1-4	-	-	CSAKSPEKLFF	TGCAGTGCTAAAAGCCCTGAAAAACTGTTTTTT